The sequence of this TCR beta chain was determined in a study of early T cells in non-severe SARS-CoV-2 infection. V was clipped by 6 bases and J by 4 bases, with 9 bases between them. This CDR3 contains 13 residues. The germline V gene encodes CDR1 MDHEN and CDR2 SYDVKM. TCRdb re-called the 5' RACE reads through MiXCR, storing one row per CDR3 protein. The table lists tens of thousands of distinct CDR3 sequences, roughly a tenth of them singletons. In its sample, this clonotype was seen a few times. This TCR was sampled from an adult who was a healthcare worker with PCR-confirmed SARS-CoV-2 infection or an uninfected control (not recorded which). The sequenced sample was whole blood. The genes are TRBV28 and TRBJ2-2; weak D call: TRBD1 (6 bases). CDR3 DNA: TGTGCCAGCAGGGACAGCATCACCGGGGAGCTGTTTTTT. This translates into CASRDSITGELFF.